This T cell receptor (beta chain) was documented in a study of blood T cell repertoires in COVID-19. Study details: Whether acute or convalescent, the COVID-19 samples came from the United States, Italy and Spain. T cells, B-cell-depleted T cells, or PBMCs provided the cDNA or gDNA that served as material.

Germline CDR1 reads MNHEY; CDR2 reads SVGAGI. This CDR3 contains 14 residues. Trimming took 3 bases from V and 0 from J, leaving 9 bases between them. In the authors' methods: Amplification of reference gene primers was used by the study to estimate nucleated cell counts. Assay used: immunoSEQ multiplex PCR; TCRdb lists only in-frame clones, some missing. V and J calls and clone size come straight from that table; D and trimming were deduced from the DNA. The data hold 260,000 or so clones, with over 75% observed a single time. The chain is built from TRBV6-5 and TRBJ2-7, with D possibly being TRBD2 (6 bases). The specimen was peripheral blood. This TCR was recovered from a man aged 18 to 30 with active or convalescent COVID-19. DNA of the CDR3: TGTGCCAGCAGTTATTTCGGGGGCTCCTACGAGCAGTACTTC. This encodes CASSYFGGSYEQYF.